This is a list of T cell receptor beta chains from one sample in a study of cytomegalovirus exposure and HLA in healthy donors. The repertoire was sequenced with immunoSEQ multiplex PCR; TCRdb's copy has only in-frame clones and lacks some. The sample consists of about 200,000 clones, over 65% of them appearing once. Sample: PBMCs. These receptors came from a woman aged 25-40 years in good health and CMV-seronegative. Both conserved end residues are part of each CDR3. The D gene is left open where the match is weak. Where a row states a size, it is once, few, many or the class of an expanded clone; other rows omit it.

clone_size j_call v_call d_call cdr3_nt cdr3_aa
few TRBJ2-3 TRBV4-2 NA TGTGCCAGCAGCCATACTAATCAGCATCCAGATACGCAGTATTTT CASSHTNQHPDTQYF
NA TRBJ1-5 TRBV2 TRBD1 TGTGCCAGCCATGGTGTGACAGGGTCTCATCAGCCCCAGCATTTT CASHGVTGSHQPQHF
NA TRBJ1-2 TRBV5-4 NA TGTGCCAGCAGAACCAGGGTGGGGGGGCCTCCATTGGGTGGCTACACCTTC CASRTRVGGPPLGGYTF
once TRBJ1-1 TRBV7-9 TRBD1 TGTGCCAGCAGTCCAGGGGGTCCCGACACTGAAGCTTTCTTT CASSPGGPDTEAFF
NA TRBJ1-1 TRBV5-1 NA TGCGCCAGCAGCTTGGAAGCTTACTTGTCGAACACTGAAGCTTTCTTT CASSLEAYLSNTEAFF
NA TRBJ1-2 TRBV30 NA TGTGCCTGGAGTCCCTGGACAGCCTTCTATGGCTACACCTTC CAWSPWTAFYGYTF
NA TRBJ2-2 TRBV6-1 TRBD1 TGTGCCAGCAGGGACAGGGGGACCGGGGAGCTGTTTTTT CASRDRGTGELFF
NA TRBJ1-6 TRBV9 NA TGTGCCAGCAGCCCACAGGACGGACGGTCCAATTCACCCCTCCACTTT CASSPQDGRSNSPLHF
NA TRBJ2-7 TRBV11-2 NA TGTGCCAGCAGCTTAGAGGTAGTGTGGGAGCAGTACTTC CASSLEVVWEQYF
NA TRBJ1-2 TRBV5-1 NA TGCGCCAGCAGCTTGGCGCCCCGGGGGGGGAATGGCTACACCTTC CASSLAPRGGNGYTF
NA TRBJ2-5 TRBV5-1 TRBD1 TGCGCCAGCAGGGTCAGGGGGCTTGAGACCCAGTACTTC CASRVRGLETQYF
NA TRBJ2-5 TRBV6-5 NA TGTGCCAGCAGTTTAGGAGGGTGGGGAGAGACCCAGTACTTC CASSLGGWGETQYF
NA TRBJ2-2 TRBV5-4 TRBD1 TGTGCCAGCAGCTTGGCTGGGACAGAAGTCACCGGGGAGCTGTTTTTT CASSLAGTEVTGELFF
NA TRBJ2-2 TRBV19 TRBD2 TGTGCCACCTGTGCGTTGGGACTAGCGGGAGAGAAGAACACCGGGGAGCTGTTTTTT CATCALGLAGEKNTGELFF
NA TRBJ2-7 TRBV27 TRBD1 TGTGCCAGCAGTCTGGGACAGGGCTCCTACGAGCAGTACTTC CASSLGQGSYEQYF
NA TRBJ2-2 TRBV9 TRBD2 TGTGCCAGCAGCCCCCGGGGGGATCGTGACACCGGGGAGCTGTTTTTT CASSPRGDRDTGELFF
NA TRBJ2-6 TRBV4-2 NA TGTGCCAGCAGCCCGTCTAGGACAACCAACGTCCTGACTTTC CASSPSRTTNVLTF
few TRBJ2-5 TRBV9 NA TGTGCCAGCAGCGTCGGGGGAGTCGGGGAGACCCAGTACTTC CASSVGGVGETQYF
NA TRBJ1-2 TRBV27 NA TGTGCCAGCAGCAACCAGCGGGGGCAGTCGAACGGCTACACCTTC CASSNQRGQSNGYTF
NA TRBJ1-6 TRBV4-2 TRBD1 TGTGCCAGCAGCCAGTATGCGGGACAGGGGAGGGATTCACCCCTCCACTTT CASSQYAGQGRDSPLHF
NA TRBJ2-1 TRBV4-1 TRBD2 TGCGCCAGCAGCCAAGAACTCCGGCGGGAGGGTTTTGAGCAGTTCTTC CASSQELRREGFEQFF
NA TRBJ2-1 TRBV5-1 TRBD1 TGCGCCAGCAGCTTGGATGACAGGGTTTACAATGAGCAGTTCTTC CASSLDDRVYNEQFF
NA TRBJ2-5 TRBV6-5 NA TGTGCCAGCAGCCATCAGGGGGGCCGAAAGACCCAGTACTTC CASSHQGGRKTQYF
NA TRBJ2-1 TRBV29-1 TRBD2 TGCAGCGTTGAAGAATTTCGGGGGGTACGCCTCTCCTACAATGAGCAGTTCTTC CSVEEFRGVRLSYNEQFF